This paragraph reports one T cell receptor beta chain. The CDR3 covers 17 residues. CDR1 is LGHNA, CDR2 YNFKEQ, per germline. The V and J ends lost 1 base and 0 bases, in that order; junction bases with no gene match: 2. Original data processing: Reference gene primer amplification gave estimated nucleated cell counts. Repertoires were generated with immunoSEQ multiplex PCR, while TCRdb's copy carries only in-frame clones and drops some. V and J calls and clone size are as listed in that table; D and trimming were resolved from the DNA. Of about 190,000 clones in the sample, about 86% were seen once. The sample belongs to a study of blood T cell repertoires in COVID-19. Whole-study context: Donors in the United States, Italy and Spain gave samples during acute or convalescent COVID-19. Nucleic acid was either cDNA or gDNA, and it came from T cells, B-cell-depleted T cells, or PBMCs.

The sequencing input was peripheral blood. V gene TRBV4-2 combines with J gene TRBJ2-2; the match to TRBD2 covers 10 bases. The clonotype originates from a man younger than 45 with active or convalescent COVID-19. CDR3 residues: CASSQVGLAANTGELFF. The CDR3 region has the DNA TGTGCCAGCAGCCAAGTCGGACTAGCGGCGAACACCGGGGAGCTGTTTTTT.